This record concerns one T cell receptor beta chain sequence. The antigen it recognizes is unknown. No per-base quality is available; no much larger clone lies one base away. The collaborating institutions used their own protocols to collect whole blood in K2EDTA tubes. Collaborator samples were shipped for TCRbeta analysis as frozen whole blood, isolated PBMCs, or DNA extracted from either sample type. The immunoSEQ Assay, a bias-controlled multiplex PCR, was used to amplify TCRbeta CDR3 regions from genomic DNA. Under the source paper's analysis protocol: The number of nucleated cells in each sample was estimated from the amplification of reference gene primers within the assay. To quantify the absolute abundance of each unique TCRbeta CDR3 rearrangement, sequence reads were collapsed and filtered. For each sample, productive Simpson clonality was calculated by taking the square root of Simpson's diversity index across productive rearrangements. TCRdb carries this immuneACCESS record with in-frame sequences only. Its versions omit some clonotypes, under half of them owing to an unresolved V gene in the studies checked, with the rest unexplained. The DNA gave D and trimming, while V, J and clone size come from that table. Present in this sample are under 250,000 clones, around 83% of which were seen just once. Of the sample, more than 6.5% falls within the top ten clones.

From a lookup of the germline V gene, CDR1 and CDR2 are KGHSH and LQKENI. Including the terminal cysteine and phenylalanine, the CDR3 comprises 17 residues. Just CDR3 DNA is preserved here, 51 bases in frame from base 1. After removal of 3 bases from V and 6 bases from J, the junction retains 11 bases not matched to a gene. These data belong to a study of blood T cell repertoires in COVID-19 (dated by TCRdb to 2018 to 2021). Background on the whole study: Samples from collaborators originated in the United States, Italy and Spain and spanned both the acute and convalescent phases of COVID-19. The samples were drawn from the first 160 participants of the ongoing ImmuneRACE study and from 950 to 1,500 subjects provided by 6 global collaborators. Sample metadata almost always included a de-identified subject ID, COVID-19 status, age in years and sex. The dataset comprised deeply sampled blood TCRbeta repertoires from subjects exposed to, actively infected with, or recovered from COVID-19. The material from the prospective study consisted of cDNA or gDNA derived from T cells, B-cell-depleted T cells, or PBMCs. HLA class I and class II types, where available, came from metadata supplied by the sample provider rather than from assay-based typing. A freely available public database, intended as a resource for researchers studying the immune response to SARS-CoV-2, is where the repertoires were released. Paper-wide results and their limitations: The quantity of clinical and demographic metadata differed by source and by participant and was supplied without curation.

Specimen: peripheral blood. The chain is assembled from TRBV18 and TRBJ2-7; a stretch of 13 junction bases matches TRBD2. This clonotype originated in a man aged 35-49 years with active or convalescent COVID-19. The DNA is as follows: TGTGCCAGCTCACCCAAGGGACTAGCGGGATCGGGAGGCGAGCAGTACTTC. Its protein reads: CASSPKGLAGSGGEQYF.